Sequencing of this T cell receptor (beta chain) was carried out in a study of OX40 agonist ivuxolimab in advanced cancers. In the study overall: Allowance was made for prior anti-PD-1, anti-PD-L1 or anti-CTLA-4 therapy, and about 37% had some. Partial responses occurred in Three dose-escalation patients, one with hepatocellular carcinoma and two with cutaneous melanoma.

CDR1 and CDR2 (germline): SGHRS, YFSETQ. V lost 3 bases, J lost 2 bases, and 11 bases lay in between. The CDR3 loop spans 14 amino acids. Details on this clone: Its antigen is still unknown.

TCRdb keeps only in-frame clones here, not all; method: immunoSEQ multiplex PCR. This table has more than 95,000 clones, roughly 90% appearing once. Overall study findings and caveats: CD8+ T cells averaged more expanded clones than CD4+.

The starting material was CD4+ or CD8+ T cells sorted from blood, obtained in a trial of the OX40 agonist ivuxolimab. The chain uses TRBV5-1 and TRBJ1-1, with D tentatively TRBD1 (5 bases). This clonotype originated in an adult with an advanced solid tumor such as melanoma, head and neck, liver or kidney cancer. For the CDR3, the DNA is TGCGCCAGCAGCTCCTCCGGGGCAAACACTGAAGCTTTCTTT. This translates into CASSSSGANTEAFF.